The entry below describes one TCR beta chain. Its recognized antigen is unknown. Qualities for individual bases were not recorded, and no much larger clone is one base off. The data stem from a study of cytomegalovirus exposure and HLA in healthy donors listed by TCRdb under 2017. Study-level background: An earlier analysis of about 560 of the donors reported 250 to 350 Gb of sequence data and 90 million to 120 million unique TCR beta sequences obtained from about 200 million T cells. Donor age, sex, ethnicity and CMV serostatus were compiled alongside the repertoire data. Among 398 genotyped donors of the cohort, an average of 235,054 unique TCR beta nucleotide sequences were sequenced per donor, around 20% of them non-productive. Typing coverage differed by locus: A, B, C, DRB1 and DQB1 were typed in roughly 620-630 donors, DQA1 in 500 to 550, DPA1 in over 600, and DPB1 in roughly 470. An earlier analysis of fewer than 700 of the donors applied high-throughput TCR beta sequencing to assess whether each TCR beta V gene segment acted as functional or pseudogenic. In a later analysis, previously published TCR beta repertoires from fewer than 750 donors were re-analyzed and high-resolution HLA genotyping was added so that TCR occurrence patterns could be studied. The study aimed to test whether cataloging public T cell receptors could reveal signatures of past pathogen exposure. A separate validation cohort of approximately 120 different subjects was used in addition to the roughly 670-subject first cohort. High-throughput TCR immunosequencing, statistical association of individual TCRs with disease status, and machine learning were combined to predict cytomegalovirus infection status. The study profiled the T cell repertoires of 666 subjects by immunosequencing and related them to cytomegalovirus serostatus. A later genetic analysis took genome-wide SNP genotypes for about three fifths of the roughly 670 donors and used that subset as a discovery cohort. Roughly five DR-DQ haplotypes were handled as single units for association and clustering, since linkage in the cohort was strong. Rather than using new phenotypic data, the later analysis identified candidate immune exposures from TCR beta sequences and from how often those sequences occurred across donors. HLA typing included class I and class II loci at four-digit resolution. All discovery cohort repertoires had been generated using a single sequencing platform. An early release that covered about 600 HLA-typed donors contained around 300 gigabases of sequencing data and about 93 million unique TCR sequences. Among the roughly 400 genotyped donors, under 90% belonged to the genetic ancestry cluster associated with self-reported Caucasian donors.

Here is what the overall study found, with its caveats: Several of the top co-occurrence clusters appeared to be linked to parvovirus B19, influenza, CMV and Epstein-Barr virus, according to a later analysis. V-gene and J-gene trimming of TCR beta chains was associated with a missense DCLRE1C variant in a later genetic analysis, and the association was replicated in an independent cohort. A later genetic analysis reported fewer N-insertions in productive TCRs among donors in an Asian-associated ancestry cluster than the roughly 650-donor mean. Presence/absence analyses assumed roughly uniform sequencing depth across donors, an assumption that may not hold. Only TCR beta chains were sequenced in this cohort, and the absence of alpha or paired-chain data limited detectable features. A group of highly shared sequence variants was considered likely to be a technical artifact of the sequencing pipeline. Correlated functional status among segregating V segments might reflect linkage disequilibrium, but an unknown experimental factor could not be ruled out. The authors suggested that the approach could potentially be generalized to other disease states and immunological phenotypes. At a false discovery rate of 0.05, a later analysis linked under 20,000 TCR beta sequences to specific HLA alleles. Broadly in line with IMGT annotations, most TCR beta V segments showed up in productive rearrangements about 87% or about 30% of the time in an earlier analysis of some 590 of the donors. The study listed 150 to 200 TCR beta chains as associated with cytomegalovirus. A further reported finding was that TCR beta sequences accurately predicted the HLA-A and HLA-B alleles for most subjects in the first cohort. HLA typing was unavailable for some donors at each locus, so association tests used only the typed subset. Some IMGT-functional V segments, including TRBV6-2 and TRBV6-3, could not be told apart with the 87-base-pair reads, so those segments were excluded. CMV serostatus was the only immune exposure information available for the cohort. In a later analysis, HLA-associated TCR beta chains showed more clonal expansion and lower generation probabilities than non-associated chains that were equally common. According to a later analysis, most CMV-associated TCR beta chains appeared to be HLA-restricted, and the HLA associations seemed to be driven largely by CMV exposure. In a later analysis, TCR association rates were found to vary across HLA loci, with the most associated TCRs seen for DRB1 alleles and the fewest for HLA-C alleles. Strong co-occurrence of HLA alleles, especially DR and DQ, made assigning TCR associations to individual alleles difficult. A few of the identified cytomegalovirus-associated TCR beta chains were confirmed in vitro to be specific for cytomegalovirus antigens. Because counts were too low, roughly 17 rarely observed V segments, including chromosome 9 orphons, were left out of the earlier analysis of some 640 of the donors. The classifier was reported to diagnose cytomegalovirus status with high specificity and sensitivity in both the original and validation cohorts. Most TCR sequences were seen in very few donors, while some public TCRs were found in many individuals.

V is pruned by 1 base and J by 2 bases, leaving 7 bases of the junction without a gene match. The CDR3, from cysteine to phenylalanine, totals 16 residues. Only the CDR3 part of the read is kept: 48 bases, read in frame from the first base. The CDR1 and CDR2 encoded by the germline V gene are SGDLS and YYNGEE. In total, 600 or so healthy bone marrow donors made up the cohort. All cohort members were sampled while nominally healthy, although unrecorded immune exposures were likely present. The donor tested CMV seropositive, placing the donor among the 289 seropositive members of the cohort. Every donor gave a peripheral blood sample, and the peripheral blood mononuclear cells from that sample were used for TCR beta sequencing. Genomic DNA extraction from the blood cell samples was performed with the Qiagen DNeasy Blood Extraction Kit. Library preparation used the immunoSEQ multiplex PCR assay. The multiplex PCR relied on a mix of 60 forward primers for TCR Vbeta segments and 13 reverse primers for TCR Jbeta segments. Amplification of the CDR3 region of rearranged TCR beta genes was performed with a multiplex PCR assay on genomic DNA. The Illumina HiSeq System was used to sequence the amplified TCR beta libraries as 87-base-pair reads. Regarding the original processing steps: A later analysis counted 65 million to 90 million unique TCR beta chains across the 640 or so repertoires, and around 9.9 million of these chains were shared by at least two donors. Raw reads were error-corrected and collapsed into unique sequences by a nearest-neighbor algorithm in which closely related sequences were merged to remove PCR and sequencing errors. V, D and J gene segments were assigned by aligning CDR3 sequences to IMGT reference sequences. For a sequence to be retained, a match of at least six nucleotides to both a V gene segment and a J gene segment was required. A rearrangement was called productive if the CDR3 had no stop codons and remained in frame with V and J, and every other rearrangement was called non-productive. Following IMGT convention, CDR3 was defined as the stretch from the second conserved V-encoded cysteine to the conserved J-encoded phenylalanine. Sequences without an unambiguous match to a single V gene segment were excluded from the earlier analysis of 500 to 700 of the donors. In an earlier analysis of more than 500 of the donors, a V segment was called functional when productive rearrangements were above 56.7%, and segregating when the standard deviation between donors exceeded 5%. A statistical classification framework was developed to diagnose cytomegalovirus status using the catalog of TCR beta chain sequences. A later analysis assigned V and J genes by comparing TCR nucleotide sequences with IMGT/GENE-DB human TR gene sequences. A later analysis assigned CDR3 sequences and most-parsimonious VDJ recombination scenarios with the TCRdist pipeline. In a later analysis, each TCR beta chain was defined by its CDR3 amino acid sequence together with its V-gene family, and reads lacking a unique V-gene family were excluded. In a later analysis, fewer than 600 highly shared, low-generation-probability nucleotide sequences were removed to address suspected cross-contamination and a sequencing artifact. For each public chain, a later analysis derived a clonal expansion index from normalized ranks of inferred template counts within each repertoire. Generation probabilities in a later analysis came from a VDJ recombination model fitted to out-of-frame rearrangements, and those results were checked against IGoR. In a later analysis, hypergeometric tests were used to score TCR-TCR, TCR-HLA and TCR-CMV co-occurrence, with a repertoire-size bias correction applied to TCR pairs. False discovery rates were estimated in a later analysis by permuting HLA or CMV assignments 20 times. A later analysis grouped co-occurring TCRs with DBSCAN, adding TCRdist sequence similarity when clustering within HLA-allele-positive subsets. Repertoires with fewer than 30,000 or more than 120,000 public chains, plus five repertoires with anomalous nucleotide sharing, were excluded from co-occurrence clustering. Held by TCRdb, this immuneACCESS table contains in-frame sequences only and omits some clones. Under half of the omission traces to an unresolved V gene where checked; the cause of the rest is unknown. V, J and clone size derive from that table, while D and trimming were established from the DNA sequence. This sample comprises 150,000 to 200,000 clones, 80% to 90% of them detected only once. The ten largest clones represent roughly 9.3% of the sample.

This clonotype was obtained from a man younger than 35 in good health and CMV-seropositive. The source material was PBMCs. Rearrangement joined TRBV9 to TRBJ2-3; TRBD2 agrees with 7 junctional bases. The sequence in DNA is TGTGCCAGCAGCGTATCTCGAAGCGGGGACACAGATACGCAGTATTTT. Its protein product is CASSVSRSGDTDTQYF.